The rows below give T cell receptor beta chains drawn from one sample of a study of cytomegalovirus exposure and HLA in healthy donors. Using immunoSEQ multiplex PCR, the repertoire was profiled, and TCRdb retains in-frame clones only, with some absent. The sample includes around 150,000 clones, roughly 85% of them seen just once. Sequenced material: PBMCs. These receptor sequences come from a woman between 50 and 59 years old in good health and CMV-seropositive. Each CDR3 is given with its conserved first and last residue. Fields, in order: V gene, CDR3 length, clone size, D gene, J gene, CDR3 protein, CDR3 DNA. A D gene is named only where the DNA matches it firmly. Rows give clone size only sometimes, using once, few, many, or a class for an expanded clone.

V: TRBV6-1; length: 13; size: -; D: TRBD1; J: TRBJ1-1; CDR3: CASSDRGYTEAFF; DNA: TGTGCCAGCAGTGACAGGGGGTACACTGAAGCTTTCTTT
V: TRBV21-1; length: 20; size: -; D: -; J: TRBJ1-5; CDR3: CASSPRKRLKQGWSNQPQHF; DNA: TGTGCCAGCAGCCCACGAAAAAGACTCAAACAGGGGTGGAGCAATCAGCCCCAGCATTTT
V: TRBV19; length: 13; size: -; D: -; J: TRBJ2-5; CDR3: CASSPPRQETQYF; DNA: TGTGCCAGTAGTCCCCCACGGCAAGAGACCCAGTACTTC
V: TRBV5-1; length: 16; size: -; D: TRBD1; J: TRBJ2-1; CDR3: CASSPSGTATYNEQFF; DNA: TGCGCCAGCAGCCCCTCCGGGACAGCCACCTACAATGAGCAGTTCTTC
V: TRBV9; length: 14; size: -; D: TRBD2; J: TRBJ2-3; CDR3: CASSAGGATDTQYF; DNA: TGTGCCAGCAGCGCGGGGGGGGCAACAGATACGCAGTATTTT
V: TRBV5-1; length: 14; size: -; D: -; J: TRBJ2-5; CDR3: CASSPPRRRETQYF; DNA: TGCGCCAGCAGCCCCCCGAGGAGGCGAGAGACCCAGTACTTC
V: TRBV28; length: 12; size: -; D: -; J: TRBJ1-6; CDR3: CASSPLRSPLHF; DNA: TGTGCCAGCAGCCCTCTGCGTTCACCCCTCCACTTT
V: TRBV10-3; length: 15; size: -; D: -; J: TRBJ1-4; CDR3: CAISESAGTNEKLFF; DNA: TGTGCCATCAGTGAGTCAGCGGGGACTAATGAAAAACTGTTTTTT
V: TRBV11-2; length: 14; size: -; D: -; J: TRBJ1-1; CDR3: CASSSDRWNTEAFF; DNA: TGTGCCAGCAGCTCTGACAGGTGGAACACTGAAGCTTTCTTT
V: TRBV7-6; length: 15; size: -; D: TRBD2; J: TRBJ2-7; CDR3: CASSQTSGGPYEQYF; DNA: TGTGCCAGCAGTCAGACTAGCGGGGGGCCCTACGAGCAGTACTTC
V: TRBV2; length: 15; size: -; D: -; J: TRBJ2-3; CDR3: CASRPTPGSTDTQYF; DNA: TGTGCCAGCAGGCCCACCCCAGGAAGCACAGATACGCAGTATTTT
V: TRBV9; length: 12; size: -; D: -; J: TRBJ2-1; CDR3: CASSPYSTEQFF; DNA: TGTGCCAGCAGCCCCTATTCCACTGAGCAGTTCTTC
V: TRBV10-3; length: 14; size: once; D: TRBD1; J: TRBJ2-7; CDR3: CAISGGQATYEQYF; DNA: TGTGCCATCAGTGGGGGACAGGCGACCTACGAGCAGTACTTC
V: TRBV19; length: 12; size: -; D: -; J: TRBJ1-5; CDR3: CASSISNQPQHF; DNA: TGTGCCAGTAGTATCAGTAATCAGCCCCAGCATTTT
V: TRBV4-3; length: 18; size: -; D: TRBD1; J: TRBJ2-7; CDR3: CASSQEDMGTGGIYEQYF; DNA: TGCGCCAGCAGCCAAGAGGATATGGGGACAGGGGGCATCTACGAGCAGTACTTC
V: TRBV7-9; length: 13; size: -; D: -; J: TRBJ2-1; CDR3: CASSLASLNEQFF; DNA: TGTGCCAGCAGCTTAGCCAGTCTCAATGAGCAGTTCTTC
V: TRBV15; length: 14; size: -; D: -; J: TRBJ2-3; CDR3: CATRRDQSTDTQYF; DNA: TGTGCCACCAGGAGGGATCAGAGCACAGATACGCAGTATTTT
V: TRBV5-8; length: 13; size: -; D: -; J: TRBJ1-5; CDR3: CASSKWGGQPQHF; DNA: TGTGCCAGCAGCAAATGGGGCGGTCAGCCCCAGCATTTT
V: TRBV5-6; length: 14; size: -; D: TRBD1; J: TRBJ1-2; CDR3: CASSTGQGTYGYTF; DNA: TGTGCCAGCAGCACGGGACAGGGGACCTATGGCTACACCTTC
V: TRBV6-6; length: 15; size: -; D: -; J: TRBJ2-7; CDR3: CASSPSGGFVDEQYF; DNA: TGTGCCAGCTCACCTTCAGGAGGTTTTGTCGACGAGCAGTACTTC